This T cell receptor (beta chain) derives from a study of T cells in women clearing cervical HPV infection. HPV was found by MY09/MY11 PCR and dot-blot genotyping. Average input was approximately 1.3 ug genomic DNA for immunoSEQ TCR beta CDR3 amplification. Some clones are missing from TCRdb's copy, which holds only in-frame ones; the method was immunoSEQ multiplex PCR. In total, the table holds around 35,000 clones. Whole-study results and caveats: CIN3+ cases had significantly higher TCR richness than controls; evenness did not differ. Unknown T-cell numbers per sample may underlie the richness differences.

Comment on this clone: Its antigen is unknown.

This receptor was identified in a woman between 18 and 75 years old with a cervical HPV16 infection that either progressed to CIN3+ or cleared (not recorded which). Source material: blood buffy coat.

The CDR3 loop is CASRPGTGYSQYF. CDR3 DNA, as far as it was read: TGTGCCAGTCGCCCCGGGACAGGGTATAGT. The V and J genes are TRBV19 and TRBJ2-4; 9 bases line up with TRBD1. The read falls 3 residues short of the CDR3 end, and the missing part is taken from the germline J gene. Germline values: CDR1 LNHDA, CDR2 SQIVND (reference sequence). The CDR3 has 13 amino acids.